Each of the 16 T cell receptor beta chains below was sequenced from the same sample in a study of type 1 regulatory T cells. From the reads, TCRdb called clonotypes with MiXCR, one entry per CDR3 protein. This table has roughly 62,000 distinct CDR3 sequences, 62% appearing once. Their specific antigens are unknown. The sequenced material came from cultured non-Tr1 T cells, either the whole culture or a sorted T cell fraction (not recorded which). The source is a human donor in good health.

This rearrangement joins TRBV6-5 to TRBJ2-2; TRBD1 is a possible D gene (6 bases). Germline-derived CDR1 and CDR2 are MNHEY and SVGAGI. The V end was cut by 6 bases, the J end by 2 bases, with 13 bases between. CDR3 length: 15 amino acids. CDR3 sequence (DNA): TGTGCCAGCAGAATAAGGACAGACAACACCGGGGAGCTGTTTTTT. Protein: CASRIRTDNTGELFF.

This clonotype was detected a few times. V usage is TRBV7-2 and J usage is TRBJ2-5; 9 nucleotides agree with TRBD1. Losses at the gene ends were 4 bases for V and 3 bases for J; bases not matched to a gene: 6. In germline, CDR1 is SGHTA, CDR2 FQGNSA. The CDR3 runs 15 residues. CDR3 DNA: TGTGCCAGCAGCTGGACCAGGACAGGGGAAGAGACCCAGTACTTC. It codes for CASSWTRTGEETQYF.

The rearrangement uses TRBV6-2 or TRBV6-3 and TRBJ2-2, with 9 bases that match TRBD1. CDR1 is MNHEY and CDR2 is SVGEGT in the germline V gene. Germline trimming cut 5 bases from V and 4 bases from J; bases unmatched to any gene: 8. This CDR3 has 16 residues. The CDR3 reads CASSTGTGRFTGELFF. CDR3 nucleotide sequence: TGTGCCAGCAGTACCGGGACAGGGAGATTCACCGGGGAGCTGTTTTTT.

The rearrangement uses TRBV7-9 and TRBJ1-1, with TRBD1 as a possible D gene (6 bases). The CDR3 has 13 amino acids. The germline V and J ends were trimmed by 4 bases and 12 bases, with 18 bases remaining between them. Germline assignment: CDR1 SEHNR and CDR2 FQNEAQ (reference sequence). The CDR3 sequence is CASSSGTGGPTFF. In DNA, the CDR3 is TGTGCCAGCAGCTCAGGGACCGGGGGCCCAACTTTCTTT.

J is TRBJ1-2 and V is TRBV7-2; D unclear. V was cut by 2 bases and J by 0 bases, with 4 bases left in between. The CDR3 is 13 amino acids. The V gene's germline CDR1 is SGHTA and CDR2 FQGNSA. As DNA, the CDR3 is TGTGCCAGCAGCTTAAGGGCTAACTATGGCTACACCTTC. Its protein is CASSLRANYGYTF.

This clonotype was counted a few times. CDR3 loop: CSANLAGTPYNEQFF. The CDR3 bases are TGCAGTGCCAACCTCGCGGGGACCCCTTACAATGAGCAGTTCTTC. The V and J genes are TRBV20-1 and TRBJ2-1; a possible D gene is TRBD2 (6 bases). The CDR3 is made up of 15 amino acids. V lost 6 bases and J lost 4, with 19 bases in between. Germline V gene sequence: CDR1 DFQATT, CDR2 SNEGSKA (reference sequence).

This clonotype was observed once. The gene calls are TRBV5-1 and TRBJ1-1, with 7 bases aligning to TRBD1. Germline V CDR1 and CDR2: SGHRS, YFSETQ. The trim removed 4 bases at V and 1 base at J, leaving 4 bases unmatched. CDR3 length equals 14 residues. This CDR3 reads CASSRDSSNTEAFF. The DNA for the CDR3 is TGCGCCAGCAGCCGGGACAGCTCGAACACTGAAGCTTTCTTT.

This clonotype occurred a few times. The CDR3 nucleotides read TGTGCCAGCAGCCAACCGGACTGGAGCCTTAATGAGCAGTTCTTC. This translates into CASSQPDWSLNEQFF. The chain joins TRBV3-1 to TRBJ2-1, with a tentative D call TRBD2 (5 bases). Trimming stripped 2 bases from V and 7 bases from J, with 15 bases between. Germline V lookup: CDR1 LGHDT, CDR2 YNNKEL (reference sequence). The CDR3 runs to 15 residues.

The rearrangement joins TRBV27 to TRBJ2-1; the D gene is possibly TRBD2 (6 bases). V dropped 6 bases and J dropped 5 bases, with 17 bases sitting between them. CDR1 is MNHEY, CDR2 SMNVEV, per germline (reference sequence). CDR3 length equals 15 residues. The CDR3 protein is CASRDGRLGNNEQFF. The DNA of the CDR3 is TGTGCCAGCAGAGACGGGAGATTGGGTAACAATGAGCAGTTCTTC.

CDR3 residues: CASSVTWGLAGTGELFF. CDR3 bases: TGTGCCAGCAGCGTAACATGGGGACTAGCGGGCACCGGGGAGCTGTTTTTT. J is TRBJ2-2 and V is TRBV9; 12 bases match TRBD2. Losses at the gene ends were 1 base for V and 4 bases for J; bases not matched to a gene: 5. The CDR3 loop spans 17 amino acids. CDR1 and CDR2 (germline): SGDLS, YYNGEE.

This clonotype has a handful of counts. The J gene is TRBJ2-5, the V gene TRBV5-1; TRBD1 aligns across 7 bases. The ends lost 5 bases at V and 0 bases at J; junction bases unmatched: 4. CDR1 is SGHRS and CDR2 is YFSETQ in the germline V gene. This CDR3 has 14 residues. The CDR3 coding sequence is TGCGCCAGCAGTTCACAGGGGTACCAAGAGACCCAGTACTTC. It codes for CASSSQGYQETQYF.

This clonotype was counted between two and nine times. This sequence joins TRBV7-2 and TRBJ2-3; D is unresolved. The V gene's germline CDR1 is SGHTA and CDR2 FQGNSA. This CDR3 contains 13 residues. V lost 2 bases and J lost 5, with 8 bases in between. The CDR3: CASSLLGVDTQYF. For the CDR3, the DNA is TGTGCCAGCAGCTTATTGGGTGTAGATACGCAGTATTTT.

V gene TRBV4-3 combines with J gene TRBJ2-2, with 8 bases aligning to TRBD1. The CDR3 spans 16 residues. V trimming: 4 bases; J trimming: 5 bases; junction bases outside the gene matches: 9. The germline CDR1 and CDR2 sequences are LGHNA and YSLEER. CDR3 sequence: CASSPRGQGKTGELFF. CDR3 nucleotides: TGCGCCAGCAGCCCTAGAGGACAGGGAAAAACCGGGGAGCTGTTTTTT.

This rearrangement joins TRBV7-2 to TRBJ1-5; TRBD1 aligns across 7 bases. This CDR3 has 14 amino acids. The J segment lost 0 bases and the V segment lost 5 bases, leaving 1 base of the junction unmatched. In germline, CDR1 is SGHTA, CDR2 FQGNSA. CDR3 sequence: CASSDRDSNQPQHF. CDR3 DNA: TGTGCCAGCAGCGACAGGGATAGCAATCAGCCCCAGCATTTT. Variable domain in full (rest from reference TRBV7-2 and TRBJ1-5): GAGVSQSPSNKVTEKGKDVELRCDPISGHTALYWYRQSLGQGLEFLIYFQGNSAPDKSGLPSDRFSAERTGGSVSTLTIQRTQQEDSAVYLCASSDRDSNQPQHFGDGTRLSIL.

The DNA for the CDR3 is TGCAGTGCTGGATCGACTAGCGGGAGGGGAGCCCAGTACTTC. Translated, it gives CSAGSTSGRGAQYF. The chain uses TRBV20-1 and TRBJ2-5; 14 bases fit TRBD2. The V segment lost 5 bases and the J segment 9 bases; nucleotides outside the gene matches: 8. The CDR3 sequence is 14 residues long. Germline V gene sequence: CDR1 DFQATT, CDR2 SNEGSKA (reference sequence).

This clonotype has at least ten counts. For the CDR3, the DNA is TGTGCCAGCAGCTTTGGGGGGACTGCAGCTAACTATGGCTACACCTTC. It specifies CASSFGGTAANYGYTF. The V call is TRBV7-9, the J call TRBJ1-2, with TRBD1 as a possible D gene (5 bases). Trimming stripped 3 bases from V and 0 bases from J, with 14 bases between. This CDR3 comprises 16 residues. Germline assignment: CDR1 SEHNR and CDR2 FQNEAQ (reference sequence).